The 5 T cell receptor beta chains reported below all come from one sample, sequenced in a study of post-analysis software for immune sequencing data. Study outcomes and limitations: Four or five TRBV segments were more frequent in patients than controls; TRBV5-6, TRBV5-1 and TRBV20-1 belonged to this group.

Their target antigens are unknown. The TCR beta cDNA libraries carried unique molecular identifiers. A single record per CDR3 protein comes from TCRdb applying MiXCR to the PCR reads. Here the sample spans hundreds of thousands of distinct CDR3 sequences, roughly three fifths being singletons. The sample comprised blood. All receptors derive from a girl aged 2 to 9 with multiple sclerosis.

CDR3: CATSRGLVQDYQPQHF. For the CDR3, the DNA is TGTGCCACCAGCAGAGGGTTGGTACAGGACTATCAGCCCCAGCATTTT. V usage is TRBV15 and J usage is TRBJ1-5; tentatively, D is TRBD1 (5 bases). Between the trimmed V and J ends, which lost 1 base and 5 bases, there was a span of 15 bases. The CDR3 length is 16 residues. The germline V gene has CDR1 LNHNV and CDR2 YYDKDF (reference sequence).

The V call is TRBV7-9, the J call TRBJ2-4; 8 bases agree with TRBD1. TRBJ2-5 matches the DNA end more closely, so the J call is doubtful. The germline V gene encodes CDR1 SEHNR and CDR2 FQNEAQ (reference sequence). The CDR3 runs 14 residues. The CDR3 DNA reads as TGTGCCAGCAGCCTGGGACAGGCGACGGAGACCCAGTACTTC. Translating it yields CASSLGQATETQYF.

The chain joins TRBV20-1 to TRBJ2-1; D is possibly TRBD1 (5 bases). V was clipped by 3 bases and J by 3 bases, with 18 bases between them. Per germline, CDR1 DFQATT and CDR2 SNEGSKA (reference sequence). This CDR3 is built from 16 residues. Here the CDR3 DNA reads TGCAGTGCTAGTCTGGGGCCCCACACATTCTACAATGAGCAGTTCTTC. Protein sequence: CSASLGPHTFYNEQFF.

The V gene is TRBV12-3 or TRBV12-4, the J gene TRBJ2-1; 7 bases align to TRBD1. The CDR3 consists of 13 residues. V dropped 5 bases and J dropped 7; count of bases not matched to a gene: 5. CDR3 loop: CASSLDRENEQFF. CDR3 nucleotides: TGTGCCAGCAGTCTCGACAGGGAAAATGAGCAGTTCTTC.

The rearrangement uses TRBV5-5 and TRBJ2-3; tentative D call: TRBD2 (5 bases). Germline values: CDR1 SGHKS, CDR2 YYEKEE (reference sequence). V was pared by 4 bases and J by 1 base, with 10 bases between. This CDR3 region has 14 residues. The CDR3 DNA reads TGTGCCAGCAGCCGCTCGCGGGGCACAGATACGCAGTATTTT. It translates to CASSRSRGTDTQYF. Full variable domain (outside the CDR3, taken from reference TRBV5-5 and TRBJ2-3): DAGVTQSPTHLIKTRGQQVTLRCSPISGHKSVSWYQQVLGQGPQFIFQYYEKEERGRGNFPDRFSARQFPNYSSELNVNALLLGDSALYLCASSRSRGTDTQYFGPGTRLTVL.